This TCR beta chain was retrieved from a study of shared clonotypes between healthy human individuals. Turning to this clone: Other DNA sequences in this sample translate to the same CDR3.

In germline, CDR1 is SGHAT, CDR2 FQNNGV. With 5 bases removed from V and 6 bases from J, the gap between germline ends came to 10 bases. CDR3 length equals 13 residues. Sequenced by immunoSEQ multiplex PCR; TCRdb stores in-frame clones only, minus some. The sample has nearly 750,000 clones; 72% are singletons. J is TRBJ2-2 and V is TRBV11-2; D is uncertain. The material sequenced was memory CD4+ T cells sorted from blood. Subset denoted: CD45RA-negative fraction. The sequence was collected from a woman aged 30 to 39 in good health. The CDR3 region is CASSLLEAGELFF. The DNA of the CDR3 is TGTGCCAGCAGCCTCCTTGAGGCCGGGGAGCTGTTTTTT.